This T cell receptor beta chain was observed in a study of lymphopenia after photon versus proton radiotherapy. Study-level findings and limits: Under photons, naive T cells and diversity fell while effector/memory populations rose.

Trimming took 4 bases from V and 3 from J, leaving 8 bases between them. The CDR3 consists of 13 residues. Germline V gene sequence: CDR1 SGHDN, CDR2 FVKESK. The repertoire was sequenced with immunoSEQ multiplex PCR; TCRdb's copy has only in-frame clones and lacks some. Among around 70,000 clones, approximately 91% were seen once, and the ten largest hold less than 3.5%. Of note for this clone: What it binds is not known.

The source of this sequence is a woman aged 65 to 85 with pancreatic cancer. This chain connects TRBV14 to TRBJ2-3; D not resolved. Sequenced here: peripheral blood, sampled from a patient treated with photon-based radiotherapy. The CDR3 nucleotides read TGTGCCAGCAGCCCGCGGTTTACAGATACGCAGTATTTT. It specifies CASSPRFTDTQYF. Complete variable domain (other parts from reference TRBV14 and TRBJ2-3): EAGVTQFPSHSVIEKGQTVTLRCDPISGHDNLYWYRRVMGKEIKFLLHFVKESKQDESGMPNNRFLAERTGGTYSTLKVQPAELEDSGVYFCASSPRFTDTQYFGPGTRLTVL.